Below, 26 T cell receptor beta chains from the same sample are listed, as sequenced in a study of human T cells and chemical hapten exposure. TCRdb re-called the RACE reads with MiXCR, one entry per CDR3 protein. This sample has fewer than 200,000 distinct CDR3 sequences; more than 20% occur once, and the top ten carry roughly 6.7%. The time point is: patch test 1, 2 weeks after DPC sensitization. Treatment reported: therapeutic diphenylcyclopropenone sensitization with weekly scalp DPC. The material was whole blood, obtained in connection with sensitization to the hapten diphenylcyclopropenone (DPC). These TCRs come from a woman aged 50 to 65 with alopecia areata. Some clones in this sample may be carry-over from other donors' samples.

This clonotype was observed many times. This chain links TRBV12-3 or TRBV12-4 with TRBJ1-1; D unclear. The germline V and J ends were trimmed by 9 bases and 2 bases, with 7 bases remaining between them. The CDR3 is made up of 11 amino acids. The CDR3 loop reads CASRVNTEAFF. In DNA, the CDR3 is TGTGCCAGTAGGGTAAACACTGAAGCTTTCTTT.

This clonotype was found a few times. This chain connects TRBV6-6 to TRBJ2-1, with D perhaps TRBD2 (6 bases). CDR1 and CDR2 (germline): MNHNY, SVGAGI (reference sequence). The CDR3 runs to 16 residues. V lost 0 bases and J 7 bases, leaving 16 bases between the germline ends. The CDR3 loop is CASSYSFTGVRNEQFF. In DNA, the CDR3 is TGTGCCAGCAGTTACTCGTTTACGGGAGTGCGTAATGAGCAGTTCTTC.

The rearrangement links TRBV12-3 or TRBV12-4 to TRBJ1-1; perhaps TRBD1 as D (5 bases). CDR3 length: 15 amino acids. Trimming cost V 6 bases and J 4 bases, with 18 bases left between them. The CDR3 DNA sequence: TGTGCCAGCAGGAGGACATTCGGGGTTGGCACTGAAGCTTTCTTT. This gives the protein CASRRTFGVGTEAFF.

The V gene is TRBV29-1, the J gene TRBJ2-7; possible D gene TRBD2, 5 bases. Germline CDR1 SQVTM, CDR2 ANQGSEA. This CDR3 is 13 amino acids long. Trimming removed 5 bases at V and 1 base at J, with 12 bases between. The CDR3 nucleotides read TGCAGCGTTTTAGGGAGCGGATCCTACGAGCAGTACTTC. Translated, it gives CSVLGSGSYEQYF.

The CDR3 DNA follows: TGTGCCAGCTCACCACAGGCAGGGGGCATCAATCAGCCCCAGCATTTT. Translating it yields CASSPQAGGINQPQHF. The chain combines TRBV18 with TRBJ1-5; 8 bases are shared with TRBD1. The CDR3 consists of 16 residues. V was pared by 1 base and J by 3 bases, with 5 bases of the junction left unmatched. Germline V gene lookup returns CDR1 KGHSH and CDR2 LQKENI.

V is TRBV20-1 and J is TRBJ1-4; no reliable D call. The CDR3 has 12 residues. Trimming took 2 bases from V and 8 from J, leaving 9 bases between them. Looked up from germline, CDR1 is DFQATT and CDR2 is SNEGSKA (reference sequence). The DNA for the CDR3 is TGCAGTGCTAGACTCTCGGGCGAAAAACTGTTTTTT. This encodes CSARLSGEKLFF.

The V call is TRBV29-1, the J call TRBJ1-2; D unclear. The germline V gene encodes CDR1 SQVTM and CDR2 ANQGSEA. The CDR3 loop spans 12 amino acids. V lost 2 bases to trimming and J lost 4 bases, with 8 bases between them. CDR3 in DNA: TGCAGCGTTGAAAAGTCTTTCTATGGCTACACCTTC. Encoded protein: CSVEKSFYGYTF.

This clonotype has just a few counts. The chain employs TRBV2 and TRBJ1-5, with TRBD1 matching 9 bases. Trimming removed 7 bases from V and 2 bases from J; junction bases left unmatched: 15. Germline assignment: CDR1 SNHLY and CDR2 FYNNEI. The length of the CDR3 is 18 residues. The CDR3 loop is CASNGGQGKRVGNQPQHF. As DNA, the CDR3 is TGTGCCAGCAATGGGGGACAGGGCAAACGGGTGGGCAATCAGCCCCAGCATTTT.

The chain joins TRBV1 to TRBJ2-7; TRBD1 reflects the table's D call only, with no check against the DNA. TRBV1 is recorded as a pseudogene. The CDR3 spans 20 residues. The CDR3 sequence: CTSSQDQGSRNPFSTYEQYF. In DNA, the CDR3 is TGCACCAGCAGCCAAGATCAGGGGTCGAGGAACCCATTTTCGACCTACGAGCAGTACTTC.

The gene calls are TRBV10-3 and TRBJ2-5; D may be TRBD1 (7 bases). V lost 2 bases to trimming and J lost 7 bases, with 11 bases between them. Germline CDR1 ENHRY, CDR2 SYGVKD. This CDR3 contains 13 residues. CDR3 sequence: CAISEIQGGTQYF. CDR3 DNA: TGTGCCATCAGTGAGATCCAGGGGGGGACCCAGTACTTC.

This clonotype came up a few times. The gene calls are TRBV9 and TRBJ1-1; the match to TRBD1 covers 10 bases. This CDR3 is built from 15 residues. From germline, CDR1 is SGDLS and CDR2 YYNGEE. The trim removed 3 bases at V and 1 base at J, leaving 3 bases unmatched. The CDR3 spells CASSGDRGPNTEAFF. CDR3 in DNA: TGTGCCAGCAGCGGTGACAGGGGGCCGAACACTGAAGCTTTCTTT.

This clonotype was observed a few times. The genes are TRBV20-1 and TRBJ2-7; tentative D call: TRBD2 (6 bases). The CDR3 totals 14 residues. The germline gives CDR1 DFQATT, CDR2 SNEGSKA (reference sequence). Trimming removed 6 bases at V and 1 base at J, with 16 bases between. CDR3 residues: CSALAVTSSYEQYF. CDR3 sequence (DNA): TGCAGTGCCTTAGCGGTAACGAGTTCCTACGAGCAGTACTTC.

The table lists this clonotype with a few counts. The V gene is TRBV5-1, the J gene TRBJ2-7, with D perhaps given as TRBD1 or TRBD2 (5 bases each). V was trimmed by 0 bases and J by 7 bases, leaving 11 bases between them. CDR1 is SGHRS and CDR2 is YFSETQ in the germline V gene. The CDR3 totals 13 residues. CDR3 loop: CASSLAGRVEQYF. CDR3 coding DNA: TGCGCCAGCAGCTTGGCGGGACGGGTTGAGCAGTACTTC.

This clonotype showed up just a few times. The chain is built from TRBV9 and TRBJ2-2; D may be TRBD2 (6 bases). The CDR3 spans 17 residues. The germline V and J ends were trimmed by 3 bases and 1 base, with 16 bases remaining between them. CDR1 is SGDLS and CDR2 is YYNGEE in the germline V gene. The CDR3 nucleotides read TGTGCCAGCAGCGCCCTGTCTGGGCGGGAGAACACCGGGGAGCTGTTTTTT. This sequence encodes CASSALSGRENTGELFF.

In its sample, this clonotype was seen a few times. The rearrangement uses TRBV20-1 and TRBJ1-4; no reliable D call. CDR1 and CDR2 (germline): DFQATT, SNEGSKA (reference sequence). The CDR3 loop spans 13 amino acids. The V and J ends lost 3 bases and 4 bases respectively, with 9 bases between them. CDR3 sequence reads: CSASPGFNEKLFF. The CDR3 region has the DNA TGCAGTGCTAGTCCGGGGTTTAATGAAAAACTGTTTTTT.

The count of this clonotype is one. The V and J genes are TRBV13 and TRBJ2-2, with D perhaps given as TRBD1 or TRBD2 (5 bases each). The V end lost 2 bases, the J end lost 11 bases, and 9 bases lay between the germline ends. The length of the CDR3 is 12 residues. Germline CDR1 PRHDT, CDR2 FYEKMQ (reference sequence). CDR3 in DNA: TGTGCCAGCAGCTTACCGGGGCGTGAGCTGTTTTTT. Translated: CASSLPGRELFF. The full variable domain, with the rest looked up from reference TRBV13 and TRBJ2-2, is AAGVIQSPRHLIKEKRETATLKCYPIPRHDTVYWYQQGPGQDPQFLISFYEKMQSDKGSIPDRFSAQQFSDYHSELNMSSLELGDSALYFCASSLPGRELFFGEGSRLTVL.

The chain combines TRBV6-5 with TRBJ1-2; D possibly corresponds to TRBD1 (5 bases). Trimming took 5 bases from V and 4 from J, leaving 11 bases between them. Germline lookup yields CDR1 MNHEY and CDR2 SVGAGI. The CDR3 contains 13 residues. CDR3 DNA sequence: TGTGCCAGCAGTGGGGCTACACGCTATGGCTACACCTTC. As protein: CASSGATRYGYTF.

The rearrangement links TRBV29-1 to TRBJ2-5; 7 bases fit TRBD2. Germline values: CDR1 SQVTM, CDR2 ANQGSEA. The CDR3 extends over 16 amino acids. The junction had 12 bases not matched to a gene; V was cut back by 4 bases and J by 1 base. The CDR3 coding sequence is TGCAGCGTTGGTGGGGGAGGGTCAGACATCCAAGAGACCCAGTACTTC. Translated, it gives CSVGGGGSDIQETQYF.

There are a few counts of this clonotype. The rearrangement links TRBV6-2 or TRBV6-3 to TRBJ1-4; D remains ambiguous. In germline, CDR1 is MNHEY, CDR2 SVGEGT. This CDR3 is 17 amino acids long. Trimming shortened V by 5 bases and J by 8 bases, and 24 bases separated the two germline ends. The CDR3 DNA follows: TGTGCCAGCAGTATAGGAATGACTACATCAAGGCACGAAAAACTGTTTTTT. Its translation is CASSIGMTTSRHEKLFF.

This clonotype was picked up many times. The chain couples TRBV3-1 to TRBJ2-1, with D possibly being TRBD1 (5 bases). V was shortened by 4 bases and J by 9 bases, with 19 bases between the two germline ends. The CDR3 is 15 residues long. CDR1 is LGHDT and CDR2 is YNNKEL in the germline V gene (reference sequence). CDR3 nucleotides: TGTGCCAGCAGCCCATACCAGTCCGACAGCGTTGAGCAGTTCTTC. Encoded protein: CASSPYQSDSVEQFF.

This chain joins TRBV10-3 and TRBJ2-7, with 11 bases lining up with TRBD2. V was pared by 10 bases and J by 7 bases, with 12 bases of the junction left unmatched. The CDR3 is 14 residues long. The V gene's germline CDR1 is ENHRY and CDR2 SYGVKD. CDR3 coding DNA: TGTGCCACGGGGGAACTAGCGGGAGTTGGTGAGCAGTACTTC. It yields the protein CATGELAGVGEQYF.

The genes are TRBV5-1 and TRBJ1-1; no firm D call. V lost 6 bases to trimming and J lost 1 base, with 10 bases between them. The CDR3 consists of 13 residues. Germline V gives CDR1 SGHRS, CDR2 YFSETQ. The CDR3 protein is CASTVQGNTEAFF. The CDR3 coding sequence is TGCGCCAGCACAGTCCAAGGGAACACTGAAGCTTTCTTT.

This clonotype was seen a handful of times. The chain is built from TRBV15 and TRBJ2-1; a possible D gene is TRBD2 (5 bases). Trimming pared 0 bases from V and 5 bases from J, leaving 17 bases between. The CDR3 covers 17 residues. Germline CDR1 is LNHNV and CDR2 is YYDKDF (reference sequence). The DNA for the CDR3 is TGTGCCACCAGCAGAGATCCCAGGTGGGCCGGGGACAATGAGCAGTTCTTC. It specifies CATSRDPRWAGDNEQFF.

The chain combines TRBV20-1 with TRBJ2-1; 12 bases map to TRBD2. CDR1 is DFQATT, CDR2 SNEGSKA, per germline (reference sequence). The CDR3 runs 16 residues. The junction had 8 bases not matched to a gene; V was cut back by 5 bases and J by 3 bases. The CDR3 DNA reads TGCAGTGCTCCCTCTTCGACTAGCGGGAGCTACAATGAGCAGTTCTTC. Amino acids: CSAPSSTSGSYNEQFF.

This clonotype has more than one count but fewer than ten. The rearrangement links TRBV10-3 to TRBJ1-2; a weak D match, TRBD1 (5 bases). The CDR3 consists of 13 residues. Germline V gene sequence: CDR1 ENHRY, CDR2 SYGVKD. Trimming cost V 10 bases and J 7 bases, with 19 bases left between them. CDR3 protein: CATIRGADSGYTF. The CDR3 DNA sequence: TGTGCCACGATTAGGGGAGCGGATAGTGGCTACACCTTC.

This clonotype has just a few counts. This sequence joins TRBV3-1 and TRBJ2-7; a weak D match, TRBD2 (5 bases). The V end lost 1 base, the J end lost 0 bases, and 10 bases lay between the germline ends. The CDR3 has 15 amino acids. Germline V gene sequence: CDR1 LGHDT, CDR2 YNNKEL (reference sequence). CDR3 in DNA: TGTGCCAGCAGCCAAGTGCCAGCGGCCTCCTACGAGCAGTACTTC. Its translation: CASSQVPAASYEQYF.